Listed here is a single T cell receptor beta chain. Its antigen is undetermined. This specimen belongs to a study of cytomegalovirus exposure and HLA in healthy donors. The PCR was carried out with 60 Vbeta primers and 13 Jbeta primers. Study processing details: Approximately 12 million of about 88 million unique TCR beta chains were shared, per a later count. Assay: immunoSEQ multiplex PCR; the TCRdb copy retains only in-frame clones and omits some. The V and J calls and clone size come from that table; D and trimming were worked out from the DNA. This table has 200,000 to 250,000 clones, over 70% appearing once. Study findings and constraints: Investigators reported 150 to 200 TCR beta chains as tied to cytomegalovirus.

This clonotype was sampled from a woman aged 55 to 70 in good health and CMV-seropositive. Specimen: PBMCs.

CDR3 region: CSVDLGRVGQFF. CDR3 DNA sequence: TGCAGCGTTGACCTGGGGAGGGTTGGGCAGTTCTTC. The chain couples TRBV29-1 to TRBJ2-1, with 7 positions matching TRBD2. CDR3 length equals 12 residues. The V segment lost 3 bases and the J segment 12 bases; nucleotides outside the gene matches: 8. Germline V lookup: CDR1 SQVTM, CDR2 ANQGSEA.